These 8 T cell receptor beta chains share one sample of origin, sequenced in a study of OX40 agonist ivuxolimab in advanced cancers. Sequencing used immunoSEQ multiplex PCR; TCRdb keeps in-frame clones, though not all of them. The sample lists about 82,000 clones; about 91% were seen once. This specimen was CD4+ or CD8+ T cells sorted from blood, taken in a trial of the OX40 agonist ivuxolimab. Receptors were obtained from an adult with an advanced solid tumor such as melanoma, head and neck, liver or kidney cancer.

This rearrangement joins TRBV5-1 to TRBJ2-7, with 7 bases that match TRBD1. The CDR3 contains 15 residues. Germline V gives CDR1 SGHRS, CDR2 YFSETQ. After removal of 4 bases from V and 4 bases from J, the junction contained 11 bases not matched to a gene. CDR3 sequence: CASSPGTVLGYEQYF. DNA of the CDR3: TGCGCCAGCAGCCCCGGGACAGTGCTTGGTTACGAGCAGTACTTC.

CDR3: CASSFGGRVGGELFF. The CDR3, as DNA: TGTGCCAGCAGCTTCGGCGGGAGGGTTGGCGGGGAGCTGTTTTTT. The chain is built from TRBV7-2 and TRBJ2-2, with 9 bases aligning to TRBD2. V was pared by 3 bases and J by 7 bases, with 6 bases of the junction left unmatched. CDR1 and CDR2 from the germline V gene are SGHTA and FQGNSA. This CDR3 has 15 residues.

CDR3 residues: CASSAGTSGRENEQFF. DNA of the CDR3: TGTGCCAGCAGCGCTGGGACTAGCGGGAGGGAGAATGAGCAGTTCTTC. The V and J genes are TRBV5-6 and TRBJ2-1; 16 bases are shared with TRBD2. The length of the CDR3 is 16 residues. V dropped 4 bases and J dropped 7; count of bases not matched to a gene: 5. From germline, CDR1 is SGHDT and CDR2 YYEEEE.

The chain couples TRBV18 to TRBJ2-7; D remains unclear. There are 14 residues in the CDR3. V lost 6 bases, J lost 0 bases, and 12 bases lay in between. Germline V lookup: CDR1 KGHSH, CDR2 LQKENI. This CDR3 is CASSPQRNSYEQYF. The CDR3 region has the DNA TGTGCCAGCTCCCCCCAGCGAAACTCCTACGAGCAGTACTTC.

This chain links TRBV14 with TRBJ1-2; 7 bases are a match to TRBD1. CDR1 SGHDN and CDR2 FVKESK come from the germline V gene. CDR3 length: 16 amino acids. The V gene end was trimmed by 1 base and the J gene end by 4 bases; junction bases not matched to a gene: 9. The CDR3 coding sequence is TGTGCCAGCAGCCAAGGATCTTCCAGGGGGGGCTATGGCTACACCTTC. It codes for CASSQGSSRGGYGYTF.

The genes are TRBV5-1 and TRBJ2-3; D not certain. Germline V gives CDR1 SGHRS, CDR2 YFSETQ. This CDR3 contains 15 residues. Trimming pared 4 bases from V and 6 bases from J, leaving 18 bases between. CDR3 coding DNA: TGCGCCAGCAGCGTAAGCCAGCGCGACTCGGATACGCAGTATTTT. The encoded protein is CASSVSQRDSDTQYF. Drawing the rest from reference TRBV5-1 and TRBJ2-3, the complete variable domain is KAGVTQTPRYLIKTRGQQVTLSCSPISGHRSVSWYQQTPGQGLQFLFEYFSETQRNKGNFPGRFSGRQFSNSRSEMNVSTLELGDSALYLCASSVSQRDSDTQYFGPGTRLTVL.

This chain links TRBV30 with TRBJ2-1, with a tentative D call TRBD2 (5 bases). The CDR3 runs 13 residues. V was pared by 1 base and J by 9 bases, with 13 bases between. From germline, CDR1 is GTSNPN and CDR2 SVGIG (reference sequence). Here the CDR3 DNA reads TGTGCCTGGAGTGACGGGAAAGGGAGTGAGCAGTTCTTC. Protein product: CAWSDGKGSEQFF.

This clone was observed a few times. CDR3: CASTMQAGTDTQYF. The CDR3 DNA sequence: TGTGCCAGCACTATGCAGGCGGGCACAGATACGCAGTATTTT. The V and J genes are TRBV2 and TRBJ2-3, with D unclear. The CDR3 has 14 amino acids. V was shortened by 7 bases and J by 1 base, with 12 bases between the two germline ends. Germline CDR1 is SNHLY and CDR2 is FYNNEI.